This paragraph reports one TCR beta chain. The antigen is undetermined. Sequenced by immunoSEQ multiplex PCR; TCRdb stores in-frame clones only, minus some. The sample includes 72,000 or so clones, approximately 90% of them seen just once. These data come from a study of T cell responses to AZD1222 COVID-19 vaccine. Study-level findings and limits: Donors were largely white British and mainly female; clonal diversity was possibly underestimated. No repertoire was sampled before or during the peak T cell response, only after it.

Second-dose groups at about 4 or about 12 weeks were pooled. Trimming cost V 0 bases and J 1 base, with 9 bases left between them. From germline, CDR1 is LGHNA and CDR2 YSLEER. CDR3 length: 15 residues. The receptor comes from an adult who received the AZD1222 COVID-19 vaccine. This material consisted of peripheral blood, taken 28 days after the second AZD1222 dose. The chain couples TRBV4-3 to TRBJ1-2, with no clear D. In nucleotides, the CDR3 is TGCGCCAGCAGCCAAGAAGGAGGGAGTAACTATGGCTACACCTTC. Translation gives CASSQEGGSNYGYTF.